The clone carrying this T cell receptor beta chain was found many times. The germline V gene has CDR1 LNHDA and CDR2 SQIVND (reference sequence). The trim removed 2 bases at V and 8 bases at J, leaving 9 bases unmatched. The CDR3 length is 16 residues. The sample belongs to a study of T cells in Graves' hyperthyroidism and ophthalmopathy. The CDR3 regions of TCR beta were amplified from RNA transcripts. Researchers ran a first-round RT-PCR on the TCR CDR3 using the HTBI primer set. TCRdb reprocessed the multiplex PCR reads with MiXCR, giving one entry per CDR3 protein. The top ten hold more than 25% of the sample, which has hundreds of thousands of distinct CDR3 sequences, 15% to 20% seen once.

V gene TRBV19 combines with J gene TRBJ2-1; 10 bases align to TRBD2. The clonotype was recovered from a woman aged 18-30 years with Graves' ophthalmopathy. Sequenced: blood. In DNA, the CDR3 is TGTGCCAGTAGTATAATAAGCGGGAGGGCTAACGATGAGCAGTTCTTC. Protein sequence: CASSIISGRANDEQFF.